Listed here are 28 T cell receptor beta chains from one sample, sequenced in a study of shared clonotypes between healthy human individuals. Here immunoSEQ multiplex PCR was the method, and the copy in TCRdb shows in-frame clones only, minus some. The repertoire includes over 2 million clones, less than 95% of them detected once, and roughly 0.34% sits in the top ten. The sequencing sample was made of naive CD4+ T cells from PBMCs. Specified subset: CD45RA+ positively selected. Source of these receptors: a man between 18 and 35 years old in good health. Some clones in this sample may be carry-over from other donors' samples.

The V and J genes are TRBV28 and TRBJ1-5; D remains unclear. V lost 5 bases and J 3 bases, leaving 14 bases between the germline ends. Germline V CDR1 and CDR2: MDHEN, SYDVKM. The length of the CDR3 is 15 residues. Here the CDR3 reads CASSPPSTNNQPQHF. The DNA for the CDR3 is TGTGCCAGCAGTCCCCCGAGCACAAACAATCAGCCCCAGCATTTT.

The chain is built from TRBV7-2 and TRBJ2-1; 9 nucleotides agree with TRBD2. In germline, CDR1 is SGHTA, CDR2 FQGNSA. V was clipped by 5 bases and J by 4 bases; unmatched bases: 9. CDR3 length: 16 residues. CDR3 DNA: TGTGCCAGCAGCCGCGTAGCGGGAGTAGGGTACAATGAGCAGTTCTTC. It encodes CASSRVAGVGYNEQFF. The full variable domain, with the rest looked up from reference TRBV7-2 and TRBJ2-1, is GAGVSQSPSNKVTEKGKDVELRCDPISGHTALYWYRQSLGQGLEFLIYFQGNSAPDKSGLPSDRFSAERTGGSVSTLTIQRTQQEDSAVYLCASSRVAGVGYNEQFFGPGTRLTVL.

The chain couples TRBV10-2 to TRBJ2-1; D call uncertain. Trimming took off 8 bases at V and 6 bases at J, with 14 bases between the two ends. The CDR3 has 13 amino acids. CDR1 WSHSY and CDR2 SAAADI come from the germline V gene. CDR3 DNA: TGCGCCAGCTTGTTGGTGCGGTCCAATGAGCAGTTCTTC. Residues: CASLLVRSNEQFF.

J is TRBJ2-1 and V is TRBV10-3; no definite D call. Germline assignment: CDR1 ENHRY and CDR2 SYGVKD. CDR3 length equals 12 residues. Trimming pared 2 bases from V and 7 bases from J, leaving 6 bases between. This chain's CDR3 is CAISEGVNEQFF. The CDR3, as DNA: TGTGCCATCAGTGAGGGAGTAAATGAGCAGTTCTTC.

As DNA, the CDR3 is TGCGCCAGCAGCCAAGTGGGGGGTGGGGACCGGGCCGAAAAACTGTTTTTT. Its translation: CASSQVGGGDRAEKLFF. The V call is TRBV4-1, the J call TRBJ1-4; the D gene is possibly TRBD1 (5 bases). The V end lost 1 base, the J end lost 8 bases, and 20 bases lay between the germline ends. CDR1 is MGHRA, CDR2 YSYEKL, per germline. The CDR3 sequence is 17 residues long.

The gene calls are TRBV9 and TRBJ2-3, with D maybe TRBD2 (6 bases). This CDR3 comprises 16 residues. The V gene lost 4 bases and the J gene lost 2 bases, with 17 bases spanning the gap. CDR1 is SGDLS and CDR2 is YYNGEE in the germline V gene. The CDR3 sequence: CASSHQGGVITDTQYF. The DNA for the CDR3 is TGTGCCAGCAGCCACCAAGGAGGGGTAATCACAGATACGCAGTATTTT.

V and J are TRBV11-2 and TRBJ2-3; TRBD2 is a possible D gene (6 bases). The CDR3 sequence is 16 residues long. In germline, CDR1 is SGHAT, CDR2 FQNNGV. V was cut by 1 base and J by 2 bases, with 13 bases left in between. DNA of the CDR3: TGTGCCAGCAGCTTAGTCGGGGGACTTGTCACAGATACGCAGTATTTT. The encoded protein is CASSLVGGLVTDTQYF.

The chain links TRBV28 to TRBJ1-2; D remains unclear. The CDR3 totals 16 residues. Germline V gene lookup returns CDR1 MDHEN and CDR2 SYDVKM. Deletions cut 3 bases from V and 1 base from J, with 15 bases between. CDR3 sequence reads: CASSFGRYSFNYGYTF. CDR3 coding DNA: TGTGCCAGCAGTTTTGGTCGCTACAGTTTTAACTATGGCTACACCTTC.

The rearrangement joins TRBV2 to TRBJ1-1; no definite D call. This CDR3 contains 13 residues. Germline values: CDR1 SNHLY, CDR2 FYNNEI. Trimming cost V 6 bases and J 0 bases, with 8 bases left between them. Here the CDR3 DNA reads TGTGCCAGCAGGGCGACTTTGAACACTGAAGCTTTCTTT. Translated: CASRATLNTEAFF.

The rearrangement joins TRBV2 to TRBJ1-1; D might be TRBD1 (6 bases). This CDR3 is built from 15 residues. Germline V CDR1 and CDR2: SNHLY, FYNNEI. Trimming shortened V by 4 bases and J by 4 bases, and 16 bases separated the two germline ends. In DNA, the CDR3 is TGTGCCAGCAGTGGAACAGGGATGGCCGGCACTGAAGCTTTCTTT. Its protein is CASSGTGMAGTEAFF.

The CDR3 coding sequence is TGTGCCAGCAGCTTGGAGCAATTGGGGGAAAAACTGTTTTTT. Translation: CASSLEQLGEKLFF. The gene calls are TRBV5-6 and TRBJ1-4; no definite D call. Between the trimmed V and J ends, which lost 0 bases and 8 bases, there was a span of 11 bases. The germline V gene encodes CDR1 SGHDT and CDR2 YYEEEE. This CDR3 has 14 amino acids. Full variable domain (missing parts from reference TRBV5-6 and TRBJ1-4): DAGVTQSPTHLIKTRGQQVTLRCSPKSGHDTVSWYQQALGQGPQFIFQYYEEEERQRGNFPDRFSGHQFPNYSSELNVNALLLGDSALYLCASSLEQLGEKLFFGSGTQLSVL.

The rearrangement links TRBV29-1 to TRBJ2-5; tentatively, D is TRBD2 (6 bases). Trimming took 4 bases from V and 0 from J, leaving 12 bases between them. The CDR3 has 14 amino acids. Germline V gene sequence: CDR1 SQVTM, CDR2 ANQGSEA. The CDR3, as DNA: TGCAGCGTTGGACGGGCGGGGTACCAAGAGACCCAGTACTTC. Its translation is CSVGRAGYQETQYF. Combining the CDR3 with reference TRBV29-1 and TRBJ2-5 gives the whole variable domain SAVISQKPSRDICQRGTSLTIQCQVDSQVTMMFWYRQQPGQSLTLIATANQGSEATYESGFVIDKFPISRPNLTFSTLTVSNMSPEDSSIYLCSVGRAGYQETQYFGPGTRLLVL.

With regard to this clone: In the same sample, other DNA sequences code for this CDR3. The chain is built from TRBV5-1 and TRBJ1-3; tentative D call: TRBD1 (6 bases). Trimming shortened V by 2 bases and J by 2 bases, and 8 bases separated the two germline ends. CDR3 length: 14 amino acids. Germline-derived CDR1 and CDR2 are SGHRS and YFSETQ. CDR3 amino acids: CASSLGTPGNTIYF. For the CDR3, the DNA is TGCGCCAGCAGCTTAGGGACACCTGGAAACACCATATATTTT.

In nucleotides, the CDR3 is TGTGCCAGCAGCTTGTATACAGGATATTCACCCCTCCACTTT. Its translation: CASSLYTGYSPLHF. The genes are TRBV5-4 and TRBJ1-6; a possible D gene is TRBD1 (5 bases). V was shortened by 1 base and J by 8 bases, with 10 bases between the two germline ends. Germline V lookup: CDR1 SGHNT, CDR2 YYREEE (reference sequence). This CDR3 has 14 amino acids. The full variable domain, completed using reference TRBV5-4 and TRBJ1-6, is ETGVTQSPTHLIKTRGQQVTLRCSSQSGHNTVSWYQQALGQGPQFIFQYYREEENGRGNFPPRFSGLQFPNYSSELNVNALELDDSALYLCASSLYTGYSPLHFGNGTRLTVT.

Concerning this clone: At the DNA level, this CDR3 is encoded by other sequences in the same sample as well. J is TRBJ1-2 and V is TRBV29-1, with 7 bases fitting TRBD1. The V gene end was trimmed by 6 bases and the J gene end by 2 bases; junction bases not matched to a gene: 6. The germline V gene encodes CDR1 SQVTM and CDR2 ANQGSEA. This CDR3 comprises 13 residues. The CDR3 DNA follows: TGCAGCGTGGGGACAGCCGCCAACTATGGCTACACCTTC. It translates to CSVGTAANYGYTF.

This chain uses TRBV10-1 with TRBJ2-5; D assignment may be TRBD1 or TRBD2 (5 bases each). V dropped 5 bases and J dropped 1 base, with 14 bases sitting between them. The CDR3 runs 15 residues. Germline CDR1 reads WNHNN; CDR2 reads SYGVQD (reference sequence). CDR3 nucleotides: TGCGCCAGCAGTACAGGAGGACTGGGCCAAGAGACCCAGTACTTC. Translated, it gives CASSTGGLGQETQYF.

The DNA for the CDR3 is TGTGCCAGCGGACCACCCGGGGCAGAGGCTCAGCCCCAGCATTTT. Translation gives CASGPPGAEAQPQHF. J is TRBJ1-5 and V is TRBV28; tentative D call: TRBD1 (5 bases). Germline V gives CDR1 MDHEN, CDR2 SYDVKM. Trimming shortened V by 8 bases and J by 6 bases, and 20 bases separated the two germline ends. The CDR3 has 15 residues.

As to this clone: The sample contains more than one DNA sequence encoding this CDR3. The CDR3 sequence is CASSPTGGNQPQHF. For the CDR3, the DNA is TGCGCCAGCAGCCCGACAGGGGGCAATCAGCCCCAGCATTTT. The chain uses TRBV5-1 and TRBJ1-5, with TRBD1 matching over 8 bases. V shed 4 bases, J shed 2 bases, and the junction held 2 bases outside the gene matches. This CDR3 has 14 amino acids. CDR1 is SGHRS, CDR2 YFSETQ, per germline.

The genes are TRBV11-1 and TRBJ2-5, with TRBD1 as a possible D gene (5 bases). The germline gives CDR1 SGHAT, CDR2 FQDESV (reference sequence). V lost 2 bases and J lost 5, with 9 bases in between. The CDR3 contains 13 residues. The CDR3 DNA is TGTGCCAGCAGCTTAACAGGATTCGAGACCCAGTACTTC. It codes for CASSLTGFETQYF.

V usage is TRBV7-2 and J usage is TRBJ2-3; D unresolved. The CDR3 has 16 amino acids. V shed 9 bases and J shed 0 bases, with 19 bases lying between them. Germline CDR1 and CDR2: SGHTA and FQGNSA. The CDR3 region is CASSFYRVRSTDTQYF. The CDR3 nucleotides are TGTGCCAGTTCTTTTTACCGGGTCCGAAGCACAGATACGCAGTATTTT.

CDR3 loop: CASSTRTTNTGELFF. The CDR3 nucleotides are TGTGCCAGCAGCACCCGGACAACGAACACCGGGGAGCTGTTTTTT. The gene calls are TRBV9 and TRBJ2-2, with D possibly being TRBD1 (5 bases). Germline CDR1 is SGDLS and CDR2 is YYNGEE. V was trimmed by 4 bases and J by 0 bases, leaving 10 bases between them. This CDR3 contains 15 residues. The full variable domain, rest sourced from reference TRBV9 and TRBJ2-2, is DSGVTQTPKHLITATGQRVTLRCSPRSGDLSVYWYQQSLDQGLQFLIQYYNGEERAKGNILERFSAQQFPDLHSELNLSSLELGDSALYFCASSTRTTNTGELFFGEGSRLTVL.

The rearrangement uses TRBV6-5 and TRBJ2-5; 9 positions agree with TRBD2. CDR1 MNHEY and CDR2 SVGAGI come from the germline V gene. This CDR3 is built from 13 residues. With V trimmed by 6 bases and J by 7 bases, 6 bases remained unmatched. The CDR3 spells CASRTGLAGTQYF. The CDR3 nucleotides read TGTGCCAGCAGGACGGGACTAGCTGGGACCCAGTACTTC.

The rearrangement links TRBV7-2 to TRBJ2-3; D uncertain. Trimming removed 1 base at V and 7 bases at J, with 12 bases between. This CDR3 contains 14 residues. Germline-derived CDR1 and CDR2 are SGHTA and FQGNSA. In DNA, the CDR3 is TGTGCCAGCAGCTTAGGCGGTGGTGAGAATACGCAGTATTTT. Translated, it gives CASSLGGGENTQYF.

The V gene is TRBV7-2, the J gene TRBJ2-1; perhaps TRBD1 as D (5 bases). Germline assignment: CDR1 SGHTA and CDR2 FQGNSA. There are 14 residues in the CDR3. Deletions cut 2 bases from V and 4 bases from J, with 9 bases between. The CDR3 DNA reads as TGTGCCAGCAGCTTATCGACAGCTTACAATGAGCAGTTCTTC. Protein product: CASSLSTAYNEQFF.

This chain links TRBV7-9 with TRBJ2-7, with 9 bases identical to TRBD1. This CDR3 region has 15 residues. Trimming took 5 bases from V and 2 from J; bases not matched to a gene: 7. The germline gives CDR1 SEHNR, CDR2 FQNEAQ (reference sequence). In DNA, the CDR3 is TGTGCCAGCAGCGTTCCGGGACAGGGCCCCTACGAGCAGTACTTC. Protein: CASSVPGQGPYEQYF.

The DNA for the CDR3 is TGTGCCAGCAGCTTACGGCGGGAGGTTTGGTACGAGCAGTACTTC. Amino acid sequence: CASSLRREVWYEQYF. V is TRBV7-6 and J is TRBJ2-7; 8 bases line up with TRBD2. Per germline, CDR1 SGHVS and CDR2 FNYEAQ. Unmatched junction bases numbered 7, after V lost 2 bases and J lost 4 bases. This CDR3 is 15 amino acids long.

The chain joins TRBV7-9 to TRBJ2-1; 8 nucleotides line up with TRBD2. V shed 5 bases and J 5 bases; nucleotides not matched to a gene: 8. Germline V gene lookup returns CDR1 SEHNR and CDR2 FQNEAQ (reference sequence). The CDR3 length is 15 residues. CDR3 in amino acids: CASSRSGTSHNEQFF. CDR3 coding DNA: TGTGCCAGCAGCCGATCCGGGACTAGTCACAATGAGCAGTTCTTC.

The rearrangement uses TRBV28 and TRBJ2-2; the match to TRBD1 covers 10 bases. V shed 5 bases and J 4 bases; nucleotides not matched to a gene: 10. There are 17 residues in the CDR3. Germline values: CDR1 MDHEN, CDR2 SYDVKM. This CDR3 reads CASSKGQRTGGTGELFF. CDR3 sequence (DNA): TGTGCCAGCAGTAAGGGGCAGCGGACAGGGGGCACCGGGGAGCTGTTTTTT. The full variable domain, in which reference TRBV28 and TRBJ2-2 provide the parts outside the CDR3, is DVKVTQSSRYLVKRTGEKVFLECVQDMDHENMFWYRQDPGLGLRLIYFSYDVKMKEKGDIPEGYSVSREKKERFSLILESASTNQTSMYLCASSKGQRTGGTGELFFGEGSRLTVL.